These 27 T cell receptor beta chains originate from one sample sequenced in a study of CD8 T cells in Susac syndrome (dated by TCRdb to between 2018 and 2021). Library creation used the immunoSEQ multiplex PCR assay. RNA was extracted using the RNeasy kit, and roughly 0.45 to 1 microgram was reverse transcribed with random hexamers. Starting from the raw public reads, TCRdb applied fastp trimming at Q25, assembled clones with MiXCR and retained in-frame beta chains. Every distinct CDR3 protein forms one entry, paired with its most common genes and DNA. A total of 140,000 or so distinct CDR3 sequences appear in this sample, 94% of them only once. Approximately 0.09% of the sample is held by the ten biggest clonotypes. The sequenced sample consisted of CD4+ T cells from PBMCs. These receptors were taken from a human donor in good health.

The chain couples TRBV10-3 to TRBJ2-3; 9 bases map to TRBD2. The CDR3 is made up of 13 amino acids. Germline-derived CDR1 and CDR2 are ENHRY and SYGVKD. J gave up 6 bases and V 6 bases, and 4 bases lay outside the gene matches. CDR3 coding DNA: TGTGCCATCAGGGGTAGCGGGAGCGATACGCAGTATTTT. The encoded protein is CAIRGSGSDTQYF.

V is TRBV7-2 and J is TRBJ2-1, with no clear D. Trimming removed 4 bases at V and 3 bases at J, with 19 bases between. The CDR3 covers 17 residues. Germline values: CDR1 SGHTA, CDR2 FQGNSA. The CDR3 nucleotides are TGTGCCAGCAGCTCTCCGGACCACCAACTGGACTACAATGAGCAGTTCTTC. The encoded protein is CASSSPDHQLDYNEQFF.

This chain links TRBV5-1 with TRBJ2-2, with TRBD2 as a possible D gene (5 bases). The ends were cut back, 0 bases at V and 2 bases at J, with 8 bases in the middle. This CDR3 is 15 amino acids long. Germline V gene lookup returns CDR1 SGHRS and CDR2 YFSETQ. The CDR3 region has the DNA TGCGCCAGCAGCTTGGGCGGGTCAAACACCGGGGAGCTGTTTTTT. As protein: CASSLGGSNTGELFF.

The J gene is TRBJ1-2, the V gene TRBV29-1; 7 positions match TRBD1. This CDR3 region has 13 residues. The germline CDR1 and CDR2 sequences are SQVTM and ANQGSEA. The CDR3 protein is CAAGRGQPARYTF. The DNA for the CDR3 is TGCGCCGCCGGGAGGGGACAGCCAGCTCGCTACACCTTC.

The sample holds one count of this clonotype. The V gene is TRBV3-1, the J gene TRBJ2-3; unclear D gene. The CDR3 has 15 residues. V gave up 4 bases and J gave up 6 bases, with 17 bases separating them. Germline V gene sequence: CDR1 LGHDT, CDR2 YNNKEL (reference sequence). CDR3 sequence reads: CASSLWTAGWDTQYF. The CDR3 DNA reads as TGTGCCAGCAGCCTTTGGACCGCCGGGTGGGATACGCAGTATTTT.

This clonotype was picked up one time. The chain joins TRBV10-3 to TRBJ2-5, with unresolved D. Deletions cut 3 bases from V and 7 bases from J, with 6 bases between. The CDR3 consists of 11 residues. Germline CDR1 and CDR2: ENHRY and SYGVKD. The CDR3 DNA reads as TGTGCCATCAGTGAAGTGGGGACCCAGTACTTC. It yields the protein CAISEVGTQYF.

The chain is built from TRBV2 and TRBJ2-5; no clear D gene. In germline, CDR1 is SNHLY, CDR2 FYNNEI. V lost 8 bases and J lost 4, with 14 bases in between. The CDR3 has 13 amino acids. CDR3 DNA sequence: TGTGCCAGCGGTCCCCGGACCGGAGAGACCCAGTACTTC. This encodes CASGPRTGETQYF.

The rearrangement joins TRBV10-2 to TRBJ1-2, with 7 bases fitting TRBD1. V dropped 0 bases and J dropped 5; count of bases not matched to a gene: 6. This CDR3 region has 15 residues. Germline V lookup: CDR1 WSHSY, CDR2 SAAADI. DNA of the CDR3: TGCGCCAGCAGTGAGTCGGGGGGACAGTATTATGGCTACACCTTC. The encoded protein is CASSESGGQYYGYTF.

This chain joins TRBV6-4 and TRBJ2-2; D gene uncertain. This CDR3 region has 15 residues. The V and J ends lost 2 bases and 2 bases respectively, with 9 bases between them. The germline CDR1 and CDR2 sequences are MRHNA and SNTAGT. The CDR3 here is CASSDRWTNTGELFF. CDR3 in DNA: TGTGCCAGCAGTGACAGATGGACCAACACCGGGGAGCTGTTTTTT.

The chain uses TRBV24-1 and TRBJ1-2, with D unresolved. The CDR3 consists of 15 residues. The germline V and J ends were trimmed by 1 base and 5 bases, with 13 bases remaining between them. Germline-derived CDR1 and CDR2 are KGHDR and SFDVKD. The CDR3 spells CATSDFNRTRYGYTF. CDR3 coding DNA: TGTGCCACCAGTGATTTTAACAGAACCAGATATGGCTACACCTTC.

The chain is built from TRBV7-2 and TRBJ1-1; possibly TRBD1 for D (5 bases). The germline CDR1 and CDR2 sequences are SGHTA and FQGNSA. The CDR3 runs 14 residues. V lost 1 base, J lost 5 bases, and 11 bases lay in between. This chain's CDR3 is CASSLGGTRTEAFF. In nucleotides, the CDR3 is TGTGCCAGCAGCTTAGGGGGCACGCGGACTGAAGCTTTCTTT.

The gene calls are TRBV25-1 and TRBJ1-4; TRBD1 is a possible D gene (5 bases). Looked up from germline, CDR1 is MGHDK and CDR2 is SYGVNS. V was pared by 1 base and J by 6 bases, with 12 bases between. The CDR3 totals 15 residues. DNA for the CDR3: TGTGCCAGCAGTGAATGGGTGAGAGGGGATGAAAAACTGTTTTTT. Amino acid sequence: CASSEWVRGDEKLFF.

In DNA, the CDR3 is TGTGCCAGCAGTCCTGATCTAGCGGTCCAGACCCAGTACTTC. It is translated as CASSPDLAVQTQYF. The chain links TRBV12-3 or TRBV12-4 to TRBJ2-5, with 7 nucleotides matching TRBD2. The CDR3 extends over 14 amino acids. The V gene end was trimmed by 5 bases and the J gene end by 6 bases; junction bases not matched to a gene: 9.

The CDR3 loop reads CASSAEETQYF. For the CDR3, the DNA is TGTGCCAGCAGCGCAGAAGAGACCCAGTACTTC. The chain is built from TRBV9 and TRBJ2-5; D is uncertain. The ends were cut back, 3 bases at V and 3 bases at J, with 3 bases in the middle. CDR3 length: 11 residues. CDR1 is SGDLS and CDR2 is YYNGEE in the germline V gene. The entire variable domain, with the rest obtained from reference TRBV9 and TRBJ2-5, is as follows: DSGVTQTPKHLITATGQRVTLRCSPRSGDLSVYWYQQSLDQGLQFLIQYYNGEERAKGNILERFSAQQFPDLHSELNLSSLELGDSALYFCASSAEETQYFGPGTRLLVL.

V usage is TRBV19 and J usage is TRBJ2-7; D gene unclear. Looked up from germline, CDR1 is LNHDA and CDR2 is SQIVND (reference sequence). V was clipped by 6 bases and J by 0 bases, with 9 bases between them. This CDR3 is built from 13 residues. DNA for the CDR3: TGTGCCAGTAGGAATGACGGCTCCTACGAGCAGTACTTC. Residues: CASRNDGSYEQYF. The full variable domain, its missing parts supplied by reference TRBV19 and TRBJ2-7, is DGGITQSPKYLFRKEGQNVTLSCEQNLNHDAMYWYRQDPGQGLRLIYYSQIVNDFQKGDIAEGYSVSREKKESFPLTVTSAQKNPTAFYLCASRNDGSYEQYFGPGTRLTVT.

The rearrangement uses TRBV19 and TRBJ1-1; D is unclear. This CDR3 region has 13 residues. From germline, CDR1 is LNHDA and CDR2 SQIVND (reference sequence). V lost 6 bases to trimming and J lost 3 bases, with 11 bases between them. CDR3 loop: CASSAGPYTEAFF. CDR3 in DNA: TGTGCCAGTAGCGCCGGGCCGTACACTGAAGCTTTCTTT.

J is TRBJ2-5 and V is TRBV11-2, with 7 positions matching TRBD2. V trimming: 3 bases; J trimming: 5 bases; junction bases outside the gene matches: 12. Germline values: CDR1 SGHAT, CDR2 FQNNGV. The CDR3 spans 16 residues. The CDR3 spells CASSLGRGRAFETQYF. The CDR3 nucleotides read TGTGCCAGCAGCTTGGGACGAGGGAGGGCCTTTGAGACCCAGTACTTC.

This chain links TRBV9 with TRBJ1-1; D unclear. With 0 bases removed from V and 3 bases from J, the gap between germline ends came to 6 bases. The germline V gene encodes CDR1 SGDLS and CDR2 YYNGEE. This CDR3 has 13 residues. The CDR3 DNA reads TGTGCCAGCAGCGTAGGCCGAGACACTGAAGCTTTCTTT. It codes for CASSVGRDTEAFF.

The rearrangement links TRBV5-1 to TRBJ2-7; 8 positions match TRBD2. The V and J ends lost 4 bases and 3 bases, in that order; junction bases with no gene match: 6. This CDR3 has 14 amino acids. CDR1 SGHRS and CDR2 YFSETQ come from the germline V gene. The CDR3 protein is CASSEVAGSYEQYF. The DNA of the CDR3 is TGCGCCAGCAGCGAGGTAGCGGGAAGCTACGAGCAGTACTTC.

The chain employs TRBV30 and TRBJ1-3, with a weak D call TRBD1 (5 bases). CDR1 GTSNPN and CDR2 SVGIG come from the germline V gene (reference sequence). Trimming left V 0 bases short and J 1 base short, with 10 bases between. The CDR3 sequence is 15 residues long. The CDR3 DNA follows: TGTGCCTGGAGTGTAAGACAGCCGTCTGGAAACACCATATATTTT. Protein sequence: CAWSVRQPSGNTIYF.

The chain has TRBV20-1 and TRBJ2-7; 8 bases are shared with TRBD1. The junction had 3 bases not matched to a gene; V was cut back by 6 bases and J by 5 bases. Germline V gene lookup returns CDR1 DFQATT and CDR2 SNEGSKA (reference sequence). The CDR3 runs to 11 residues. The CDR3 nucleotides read TGCAGTGCCCCGGACAGGGACGAGCAGTACTTC. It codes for CSAPDRDEQYF.

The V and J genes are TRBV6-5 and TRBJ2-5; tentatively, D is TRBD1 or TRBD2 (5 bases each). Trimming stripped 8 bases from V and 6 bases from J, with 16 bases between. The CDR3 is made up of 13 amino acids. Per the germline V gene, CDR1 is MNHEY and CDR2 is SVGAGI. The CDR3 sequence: CASPLGTSKTQYF. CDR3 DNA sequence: TGTGCCAGCCCCCTCGGGACCTCCAAGACCCAGTACTTC.

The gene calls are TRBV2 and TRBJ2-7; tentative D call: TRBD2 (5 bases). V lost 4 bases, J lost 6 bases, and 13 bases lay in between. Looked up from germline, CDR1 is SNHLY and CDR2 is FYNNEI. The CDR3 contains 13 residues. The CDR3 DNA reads TGTGCCAGCAGTGTTGGACTGAGTGCCGAGCAGTACTTC. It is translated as CASSVGLSAEQYF.

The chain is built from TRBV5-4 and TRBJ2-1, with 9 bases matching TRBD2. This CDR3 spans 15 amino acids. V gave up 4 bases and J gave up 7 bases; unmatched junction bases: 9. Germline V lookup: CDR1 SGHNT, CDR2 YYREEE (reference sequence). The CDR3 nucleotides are TGTGCCAGCAGCATGACTAGCGGCCAAGGGAATGAGCAGTTCTTC. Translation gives CASSMTSGQGNEQFF.

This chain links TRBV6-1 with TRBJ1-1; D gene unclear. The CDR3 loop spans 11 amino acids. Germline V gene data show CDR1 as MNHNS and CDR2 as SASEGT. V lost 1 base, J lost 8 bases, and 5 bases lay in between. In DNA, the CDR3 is TGTGCCAGCAGTGAAGTAGCGGAAGCTTTCTTT. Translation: CASSEVAEAFF.

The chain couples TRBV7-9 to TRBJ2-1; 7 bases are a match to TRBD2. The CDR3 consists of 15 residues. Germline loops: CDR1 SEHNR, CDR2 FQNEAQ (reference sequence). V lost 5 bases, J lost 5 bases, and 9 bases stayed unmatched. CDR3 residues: CASSPRGSMDNEQFF. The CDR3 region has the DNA TGTGCCAGCAGCCCACGCGGGAGCATGGACAATGAGCAGTTCTTC.

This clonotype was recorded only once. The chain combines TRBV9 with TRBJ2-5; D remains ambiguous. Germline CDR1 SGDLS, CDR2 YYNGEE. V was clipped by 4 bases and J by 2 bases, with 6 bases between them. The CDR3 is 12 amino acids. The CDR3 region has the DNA TGTGCCAGCAGCCTTCAGCAAGAGACCCAGTACTTC. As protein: CASSLQQETQYF.